These 18 T cell receptor beta chains were all obtained from the same sample, sequenced in a study of blood T cell repertoires in COVID-19. Generated by immunoSEQ multiplex PCR, the TCRdb table keeps only in-frame clones and is missing some. This table has a few hundred thousand clones, 65% to 90% appearing once. Input material: peripheral blood. The receptors originated from a human donor in a cohort sampled during active COVID-19.

DNA for the CDR3: TGTGCCTGGAGTGTACTAACAGGGTTGGATCAGCCCCAGCATTTT. It yields the protein CAWSVLTGLDQPQHF. The chain combines TRBV30 with TRBJ1-5; TRBD1 is a possible D gene (6 bases). CDR3 length equals 15 residues. With 0 bases removed from V and 5 bases from J, the gap between germline ends came to 14 bases. The germline V gene has CDR1 GTSNPN and CDR2 SVGIG (reference sequence). The whole variable domain, remainder taken from reference TRBV30 and TRBJ1-5, is SQTIHQWPATLVQPVGSPLSLECTVEGTSNPNLYWYRQAAGRGLQLLFYSVGIGQISSEVPQNLSASRPQDRQFILSSKKLLLSDSGFYLCAWSVLTGLDQPQHFGDGTRLSIL.

This rearrangement joins TRBV27 to TRBJ2-1; weak D call: TRBD2 (6 bases). The CDR3 is made up of 15 amino acids. Germline CDR1 and CDR2: MNHEY and SMNVEV (reference sequence). V lost 5 bases and J lost 2, with 13 bases in between. The CDR3 region has the DNA TGTGCCAGCAGTCGGTCTAGCGCCACCTACAATGAGCAGTTCTTC. Translation gives CASSRSSATYNEQFF.

V gene TRBV9 combines with J gene TRBJ2-7; 7 positions match TRBD1. V trimming: 3 bases; J trimming: 5 bases; junction bases outside the gene matches: 11. The CDR3 has 15 residues. Germline assignment: CDR1 SGDLS and CDR2 YYNGEE. CDR3 in amino acids: CASSGSGGDSDEQYF. The CDR3 region has the DNA TGTGCCAGCAGCGGGTCAGGGGGAGATTCGGACGAGCAGTACTTC.

The V call is TRBV6-1, the J call TRBJ2-5; weak D call: TRBD1 (5 bases). With 3 bases removed from V and 2 bases from J, the gap between germline ends came to 13 bases. This CDR3 is built from 15 residues. Per germline, CDR1 MNHNS and CDR2 SASEGT. In DNA, the CDR3 is TGTGCCAGCAGTGAGACAGCAAACGATCAAGAGACCCAGTACTTC. Its protein is CASSETANDQETQYF.

This CDR3 is CASSLATGGGYTF. The CDR3 DNA follows: TGTGCCAGCAGCTTGGCGACAGGGGGAGGCTACACCTTC. V is TRBV5-4 and J is TRBJ1-2; TRBD1 matches 9 bases. The CDR3 has 13 residues. Germline CDR1 SGHNT, CDR2 YYREEE (reference sequence). J was trimmed by 8 bases and V by 0 bases; bases with no gene match: 2.

The chain uses TRBV30 and TRBJ2-4; TRBD1 is a possible D gene (6 bases). V was shortened by 0 bases and J by 1 base, with 10 bases between the two germline ends. The CDR3 spans 15 residues. Germline-derived CDR1 and CDR2 are GTSNPN and SVGIG (reference sequence). CDR3 coding DNA: TGTGCCTGGAGTGTCGGTCAGGGGGCCAAAAACATTCAGTACTTC. Amino acid sequence: CAWSVGQGAKNIQYF.

This rearrangement joins TRBV3-1 (or the pseudogene TRBV3-2) to TRBJ2-1; 7 nucleotides line up with TRBD1. Trimming cost V 1 base and J 6 bases; bases outside gene matches: 9. CDR1 is LGHDT and CDR2 is YNNKEL in the germline V gene (reference sequence). There are 16 residues in the CDR3. The chain's CDR3 is CASSQAQGSVSNEQFF. The CDR3 DNA is TGTGCCAGCAGCCAAGCACAGGGGTCCGTTAGCAATGAGCAGTTCTTC.

This clone has only one observation. The rearrangement links TRBV10-3 to TRBJ2-2; TRBD1 is a possible D gene (6 bases). The V end lost 11 bases, the J end lost 0 bases, and 25 bases lay between the germline ends. Germline V lookup: CDR1 ENHRY, CDR2 SYGVKD. CDR3 length: 18 residues. CDR3 protein: CAASPSISRGSNTGELFF. DNA for the CDR3: TGTGCCGCGTCACCGAGCATTTCCAGGGGTTCGAACACCGGGGAGCTGTTTTTT.

The chain combines TRBV7-9 with TRBJ2-2; TRBD1 agrees at 8 bases. V lost 2 bases, J lost 7 bases, and 6 bases stayed unmatched. Looked up from germline, CDR1 is SEHNR and CDR2 is FQNEAQ (reference sequence). The CDR3 has 15 amino acids. CDR3 residues: CASSLTDRVDGELFF. In DNA, the CDR3 is TGTGCCAGCAGCTTAACGGACAGGGTCGACGGGGAGCTGTTTTTT.

The gene calls are TRBV5-1 and TRBJ1-2, with 8 bases matching TRBD1. V dropped 5 bases and J dropped 7; count of bases not matched to a gene: 10. Per the germline V gene, CDR1 is SGHRS and CDR2 is YFSETQ. The CDR3 runs to 14 residues. In DNA, the CDR3 is TGCGCCAGCAGTACAGGGGGAGCGTCTCTTGGCTACACCTTC. It is translated as CASSTGGASLGYTF.

This clone was recorded a few times. V is TRBV6-1 and J is TRBJ2-7, with no clear D. CDR1 MNHNS and CDR2 SASEGT come from the germline V gene. Trimming pared 5 bases from V and 2 bases from J, leaving 13 bases between. CDR3 length: 14 residues. The CDR3 nucleotides read TGTGCCAGCAGTTATCATCACAGACCCTACGAGCAGTACTTC. Protein product: CASSYHHRPYEQYF.

The chain uses TRBV30 and TRBJ1-1; D possibly corresponds to TRBD1 (6 bases). CDR1 and CDR2 (germline): GTSNPN, SVGIG (reference sequence). This CDR3 spans 15 amino acids. V was pared by 3 bases and J by 1 base, with 15 bases between. The CDR3 coding sequence is TGTGCCTGGAGAGAAGACAGGCTAGGGAACACTGAAGCTTTCTTT. Translated: CAWREDRLGNTEAFF.

V and J are TRBV13 and TRBJ2-1; 12 bases are a match to TRBD1. CDR3 length: 15 amino acids. The V gene's germline CDR1 is PRHDT and CDR2 FYEKMQ (reference sequence). V dropped 5 bases and J dropped 6; count of bases not matched to a gene: 5. The chain's CDR3 is CASSTGTGGINEQFF. The CDR3 nucleotides are TGTGCCAGCAGCACCGGGACAGGGGGCATCAATGAGCAGTTCTTC.

The sample holds many counts of this clone. This chain connects TRBV5-1 to TRBJ2-1; TRBD1 aligns across 9 bases. The CDR3 totals 17 residues. Looked up from germline, CDR1 is SGHRS and CDR2 is YFSETQ. J was trimmed by 4 bases and V by 5 bases; bases with no gene match: 13. The CDR3 sequence: CASSYAGGQGVYNEQFF. The CDR3 DNA is TGCGCCAGCAGTTATGCAGGGGGACAGGGAGTGTACAATGAGCAGTTCTTC. Complete variable domain (other parts from reference TRBV5-1 and TRBJ2-1): KAGVTQTPRYLIKTRGQQVTLSCSPISGHRSVSWYQQTPGQGLQFLFEYFSETQRNKGNFPGRFSGRQFSNSRSEMNVSTLELGDSALYLCASSYAGGQGVYNEQFFGPGTRLTVL.

V usage is TRBV9 and J usage is TRBJ2-7; TRBD1 agrees at 7 bases. Looked up from germline, CDR1 is SGDLS and CDR2 is YYNGEE. J lost 6 bases, V lost 4 bases, and 7 bases had no gene match. The length of the CDR3 is 13 residues. CDR3 sequence (DNA): TGTGCCAGCAGCCCCCAGACAGGGCTCGAGCAGTACTTC. The encoded protein is CASSPQTGLEQYF.

V gene TRBV2 combines with J gene TRBJ2-7, with D maybe TRBD2 (6 bases). V was pared by 5 bases and J by 0 bases, with 20 bases between. The CDR3 covers 17 residues. CDR1 and CDR2 from the germline V gene are SNHLY and FYNNEI. CDR3 bases: TGTGCCAGCAGTCCTACTAAGGGACTTAGGAGCTCCTACGAGCAGTACTTC. Protein product: CASSPTKGLRSSYEQYF.

V is TRBV29-1 and J is TRBJ2-3, with 8 nucleotides matching TRBD2. The germline CDR1 and CDR2 sequences are SQVTM and ANQGSEA. Trimming took 4 bases from V and 3 from J; bases not matched to a gene: 3. The CDR3 is 13 amino acids. In nucleotides, the CDR3 is TGCAGCGTTGGAGCGGGGGTAACAGATACGCAGTATTTT. Its protein is CSVGAGVTDTQYF.

J is TRBJ1-1 and V is TRBV28; D is unresolved. Per germline, CDR1 MDHEN and CDR2 SYDVKM. V was trimmed by 7 bases and J by 0 bases, leaving 9 bases between them. The CDR3 is 13 amino acids. The CDR3 loop reads CASIREMNTEAFF. CDR3 sequence (DNA): TGTGCCAGCATAAGAGAGATGAACACTGAAGCTTTCTTT.